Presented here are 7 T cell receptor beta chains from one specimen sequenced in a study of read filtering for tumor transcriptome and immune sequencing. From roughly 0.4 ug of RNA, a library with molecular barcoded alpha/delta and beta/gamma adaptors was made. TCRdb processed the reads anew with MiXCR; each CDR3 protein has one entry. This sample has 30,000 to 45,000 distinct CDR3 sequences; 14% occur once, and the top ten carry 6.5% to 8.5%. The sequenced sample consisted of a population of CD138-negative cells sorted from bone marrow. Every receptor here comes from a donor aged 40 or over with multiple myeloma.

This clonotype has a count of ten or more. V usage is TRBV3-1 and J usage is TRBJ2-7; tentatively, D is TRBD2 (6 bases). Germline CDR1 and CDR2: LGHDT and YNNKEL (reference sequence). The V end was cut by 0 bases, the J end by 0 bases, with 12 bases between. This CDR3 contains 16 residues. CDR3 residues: CASSQDSRRGSYEQYF. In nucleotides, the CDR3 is TGTGCCAGCAGCCAAGATTCGAGGAGGGGCTCCTACGAGCAGTACTTC.

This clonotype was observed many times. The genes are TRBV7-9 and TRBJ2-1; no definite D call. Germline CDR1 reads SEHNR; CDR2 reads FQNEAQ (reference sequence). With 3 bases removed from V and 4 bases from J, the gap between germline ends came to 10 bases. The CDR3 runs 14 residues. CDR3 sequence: CASSFSGEYNEQFF. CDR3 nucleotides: TGTGCCAGCAGCTTCTCCGGCGAGTACAATGAGCAGTTCTTC.

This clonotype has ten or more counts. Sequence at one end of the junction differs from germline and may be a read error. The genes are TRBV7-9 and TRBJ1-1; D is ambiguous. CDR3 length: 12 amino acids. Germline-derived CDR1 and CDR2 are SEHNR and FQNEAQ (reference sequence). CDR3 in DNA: TGTGCCAGCAGCTTAGATAGCACTGAAGCTATCTTT. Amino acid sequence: CASSLDSTEAIF.

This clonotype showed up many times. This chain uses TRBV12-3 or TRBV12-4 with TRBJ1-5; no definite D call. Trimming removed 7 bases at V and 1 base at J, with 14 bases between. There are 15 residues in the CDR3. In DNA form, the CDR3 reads TGTGCCAGCACAGCGTCCGTCCGCAGCAATCAGCCCCAGCATTTT. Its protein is CASTASVRSNQPQHF.

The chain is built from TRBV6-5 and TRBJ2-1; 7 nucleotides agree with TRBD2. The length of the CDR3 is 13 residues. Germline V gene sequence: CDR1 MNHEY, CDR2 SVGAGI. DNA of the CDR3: TGTGCTCGCCTAAAGGGAGGGGCCCTGCCCATGTTCTTC. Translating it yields CARLKGGALPMFF.

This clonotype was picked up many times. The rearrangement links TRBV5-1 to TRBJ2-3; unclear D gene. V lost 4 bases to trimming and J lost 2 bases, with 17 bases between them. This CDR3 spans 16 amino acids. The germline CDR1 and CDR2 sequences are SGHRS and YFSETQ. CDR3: CASSPPSPTSTDTQYF. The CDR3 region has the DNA TGCGCCAGCAGCCCCCCAAGCCCAACCTCCACAGATACGCAGTATTTT.

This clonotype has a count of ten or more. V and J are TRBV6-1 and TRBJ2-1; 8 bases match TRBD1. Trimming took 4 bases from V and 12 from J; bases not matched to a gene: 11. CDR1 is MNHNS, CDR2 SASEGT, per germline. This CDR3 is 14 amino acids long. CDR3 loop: CASSGGQGLLSQFF. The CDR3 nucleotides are TGTGCCAGCAGTGGAGGACAGGGTCTCCTATCGCAGTTCTTC.